The rows below give T cell receptor beta chains drawn from one sample of a study of T-cell reconstitution after alpha-beta-depleted transplantation in children. From the PCR reads, TCRdb called clonotypes with MiXCR, one entry per CDR3 protein. The sample includes about 980,000 distinct CDR3 sequences, about 29% of them seen just once. Here the sequenced sample was PBMCs, mostly from graft donor cells, taken 360 days after TCRalphabeta/CD19-depleted stem cell transplant. Source of these receptors: a boy under two years old who had a stem cell transplant for SCID, so the T cells may come from the graft donor. Each CDR3 is given with its conserved first and last residue. The D gene is left open where the match is weak. Part of the rows lack a size; the others show once, few, many or a class for expanded clones.

J: TRBJ1-3
length: 11
D: NA
V: TRBV30
size: NA
CDR3: CAWSQGNTIYF
DNA: TGTGCCTGGAGTCAGGGAAACACCATATATTTT

J: TRBJ1-6
length: 17
D: NA
V: TRBV4-2
size: NA
CDR3: CASSPGTSGTYNSPLHF
DNA: TGTGCCAGCAGCCCTGGGACATCAGGGACCTATAATTCACCCCTCCACTTT

J: TRBJ2-1
length: 14
D: TRBD2
V: TRBV27
size: few
CDR3: CASKAGGASNEQFF
DNA: TGTGCCAGCAAAGCGGGGGGGGCCTCGAATGAGCAGTTCTTC

J: TRBJ1-1
length: 16
D: NA
V: TRBV12-3/TRBV12-4
size: few
CDR3: CASSPSATGRATEAFF
DNA: TGTGCCAGCAGTCCTTCAGCGACAGGACGGGCCACTGAAGCTTTCTTT

J: TRBJ2-3
length: 17
D: TRBD2
V: TRBV4-1
size: many
CDR3: CASRKTLARGSTDTQYF
DNA: TGCGCCAGCAGGAAAACACTAGCGCGGGGGTCCACAGATACGCAGTATTTT

J: TRBJ1-5
length: 19
D: TRBD1
V: TRBV20-1
size: NA
CDR3: CSASLSGTGYFSGNQPQHF
DNA: TGCAGTGCTAGTTTGTCCGGGACAGGGTATTTTTCGGGCAATCAGCCCCAGCATTTT

J: TRBJ1-2
length: 15
D: TRBD1
V: TRBV29-1
size: few
CDR3: CSVDGTYTGVSGYTF
DNA: TGCAGCGTTGACGGGACGTATACAGGGGTGAGCGGCTACACCTTC

J: TRBJ1-4
length: 15
D: NA
V: TRBV12-3/TRBV12-4
size: NA
CDR3: CASRLTRGIGEKLFF
DNA: TGTGCCAGCAGACTGACAAGGGGTATAGGTGAAAAACTGTTTTTT

J: TRBJ2-7
length: 16
D: TRBD2
V: TRBV12-3/TRBV12-4
size: few
CDR3: CASSLGGGGFPYEQYF
DNA: TGTGCCAGCAGTTTGGGAGGCGGGGGATTCCCCTACGAGCAGTACTTC

J: TRBJ2-1
length: 16
D: TRBD2
V: TRBV15
size: NA
CDR3: CATSSSTKRGVNEQFF
DNA: TGTGCCACCAGCAGCAGCACTAAGCGGGGGGTCAATGAGCAGTTCTTC

J: TRBJ2-7
length: 15
D: TRBD1
V: TRBV7-9
size: NA
CDR3: CASSFWDRTAREQYF
DNA: TGTGCCAGCAGCTTTTGGGACAGGACCGCACGCGAGCAGTACTTC

J: TRBJ2-2
length: 10
D: NA
V: TRBV29-1
size: NA
CDR3: CSADFGELFF
DNA: TGCAGCGCTGATTTCGGGGAGCTGTTTTTT

J: TRBJ2-1
length: 18
D: NA
V: TRBV12-3/TRBV12-4
size: NA
CDR3: CASQKVKRLPPSYNEQFF
DNA: TGTGCCAGCCAGAAAGTGAAACGCCTCCCCCCATCCTACAATGAGCAGTTCTTC

J: TRBJ2-1
length: 14
D: TRBD1
V: TRBV5-1
size: NA
CDR3: CASSLKGGEGEQFF
DNA: TGCGCCAGCAGCTTGAAAGGGGGCGAGGGTGAGCAGTTCTTC

J: TRBJ2-1
length: 15
D: NA
V: TRBV4-2
size: few
CDR3: CASSGRGRHYNEQFF
DNA: TGTGCCAGCAGCGGACGGGGGAGACACTACAATGAGCAGTTCTTC

J: TRBJ2-2
length: 15
D: TRBD1
V: TRBV4-1
size: many
CDR3: CASSQVLQGAGELFF
DNA: TGCGCCAGCAGCCAAGTATTACAGGGGGCCGGGGAGCTGTTTTTT

J: TRBJ2-7
length: 14
D: TRBD1
V: TRBV29-1
size: few
CDR3: CSVTTDRAIYEQYF
DNA: TGCAGCGTCACTACCGACAGGGCAATCTACGAGCAGTACTTC

J: TRBJ1-4
length: 14
D: TRBD1
V: TRBV29-1
size: few
CDR3: CSARTGGFNEKLFF
DNA: TGCAGCGCCCGGACAGGTGGTTTTAATGAAAAACTGTTTTTT

J: TRBJ2-2
length: 14
D: NA
V: TRBV12-3/TRBV12-4
size: few
CDR3: CASSKGHLTGELFF
DNA: TGTGCCAGCAGTAAGGGACACCTAACCGGGGAGCTGTTTTTT

J: TRBJ2-6
length: 15
D: NA
V: TRBV20-1
size: NA
CDR3: CSAPPGVSGANVLTF
DNA: TGCAGTGCTCCCCCCGGAGTCTCTGGGGCCAACGTCCTGACTTTC

J: TRBJ2-7
length: 13
D: NA
V: TRBV27
size: many
CDR3: CASSFGIPYEQYF
DNA: TGTGCCAGCAGTTTCGGAATTCCATACGAGCAGTACTTC

J: TRBJ1-2
length: 15
D: NA
V: TRBV4-1
size: NA
CDR3: CASSQVRIHNYGYTF
DNA: TGCGCCAGCAGCCAAGTGAGGATCCACAACTATGGCTACACCTTC

J: TRBJ2-3
length: 20
D: NA
V: TRBV4-2
size: NA
CDR3: CASSQGATGRGVLTANTQYF
DNA: TGTGCCAGCAGCCAAGGGGCCACCGGGAGAGGCGTCCTAACCGCGAATACGCAGTATTTT

J: TRBJ2-7
length: 13
D: TRBD1
V: TRBV12-3/TRBV12-4
size: NA
CDR3: CASKGQGRYEQYF
DNA: TGTGCCAGCAAGGGACAGGGCCGCTACGAGCAGTACTTC

J: TRBJ2-7
length: 14
D: TRBD2
V: TRBV12-3/TRBV12-4
size: NA
CDR3: CASSFGTSGYEQYF
DNA: TGTGCCAGCAGTTTCGGGACTAGCGGGTACGAGCAGTACTTC

J: TRBJ2-1
length: 15
D: NA
V: TRBV9
size: NA
CDR3: CASSVEYGFINEQFF
DNA: TGTGCCAGCAGCGTAGAGTATGGTTTTATCAATGAGCAGTTCTTC

J: TRBJ2-5
length: 11
D: NA
V: TRBV29-1
size: once
CDR3: CSVGPRETQYF
DNA: TGCAGCGTTGGTCCCCGGGAGACCCAGTACTTC

J: TRBJ2-6
length: 16
D: NA
V: TRBV5-1
size: NA
CDR3: CASSLDRTTGANVLTF
DNA: TGCGCCAGCAGCTTGGACCGGACGACTGGGGCCAACGTCCTGACTTTC

J: TRBJ2-3
length: 14
D: NA
V: TRBV19
size: NA
CDR3: CASRRGRFTDTQYF
DNA: TGTGCCAGTAGAAGGGGCAGGTTCACAGATACGCAGTATTTT

J: TRBJ2-1
length: 15
D: TRBD1
V: TRBV6-1
size: many
CDR3: CASSIGQGTYNEQFF
DNA: TGTGCCAGCAGCATAGGACAGGGGACCTACAATGAGCAGTTCTTC

J: TRBJ2-7
length: 14
D: TRBD2
V: TRBV7-6
size: few
CDR3: CASSLGGGINEQYF
DNA: TGTGCCAGCAGCTTAGGGGGGGGGATCAACGAGCAGTACTTC

J: TRBJ2-2
length: 14
D: TRBD1
V: TRBV12-3/TRBV12-4
size: NA
CDR3: CASSNGQGTGELFF
DNA: TGTGCCAGCAGTAACGGACAGGGGACCGGGGAGCTGTTTTTT

J: TRBJ1-3
length: 15
D: TRBD1
V: TRBV6-5
size: NA
CDR3: CATRQGAVSGNTIYF
DNA: TGTGCCACCAGACAGGGCGCTGTCTCTGGAAACACCATATATTTT

J: TRBJ2-1
length: 12
D: NA
V: TRBV12-3/TRBV12-4
size: NA
CDR3: CASSTAWNEQFF
DNA: TGTGCCAGCAGTACCGCCTGGAATGAGCAGTTCTTC

J: TRBJ2-5
length: 13
D: TRBD2
V: TRBV12-3/TRBV12-4
size: NA
CDR3: CASRVSGGETQYF
DNA: TGTGCCAGCAGGGTTAGCGGGGGCGAGACCCAGTACTTC

J: TRBJ2-5
length: 18
D: TRBD2
V: TRBV25-1
size: NA
CDR3: CASSEYSGGLGIQETQYF
DNA: TGTGCCAGCAGTGAATACAGCGGGGGGCTCGGGATCCAAGAGACCCAGTACTTC

J: TRBJ2-7
length: 14
D: TRBD2
V: TRBV20-1
size: NA
CDR3: CSAGGRAASYEQYF
DNA: TGCAGTGCCGGGGGGAGGGCGGCTTCCTACGAGCAGTACTTC

J: TRBJ2-7
length: 14
D: TRBD2
V: TRBV7-2
size: few
CDR3: CASSLQRGTYEQYF
DNA: TGTGCCAGCAGCTTACAGCGGGGGACCTACGAGCAGTACTTC

J: TRBJ1-6
length: 14
D: TRBD1
V: TRBV20-1
size: NA
CDR3: CSAAQGALGSPLHF
DNA: TGCAGTGCTGCACAGGGGGCTTTAGGTTCACCCCTCCACTTT

J: TRBJ1-3
length: 15
D: NA
V: TRBV12-3/TRBV12-4
size: many
CDR3: CASSLIRTTSNTIYF
DNA: TGTGCCAGCAGTTTAATTAGGACAACTTCAAACACCATATATTTT

J: TRBJ2-2
length: 15
D: NA
V: TRBV19
size: NA
CDR3: CASSMSTPNTGELFF
DNA: TGTGCCAGTAGTATGTCCACGCCGAACACCGGGGAGCTGTTTTTT

J: TRBJ1-5
length: 15
D: NA
V: TRBV6-5
size: many
CDR3: CASSYKPGSNQPQHF
DNA: TGTGCCAGCAGTTATAAGCCCGGGAGCAATCAGCCCCAGCATTTT

J: TRBJ2-1
length: 14
D: TRBD1
V: TRBV20-1
size: few
CDR3: CSATGQLSYNEQFF
DNA: TGCAGTGCCACGGGACAGCTTTCCTACAATGAGCAGTTCTTC

J: TRBJ1-1
length: 16
D: TRBD1
V: TRBV4-1
size: NA
CDR3: CASSQGLDRASTEAFF
DNA: TGCGCCAGCAGCCAAGGCTTGGACAGGGCGAGCACTGAAGCTTTCTTT

J: TRBJ1-5
length: 15
D: NA
V: TRBV25-1
size: NA
CDR3: CASSEPGDSNQPQHF
DNA: TGTGCCAGCAGTGAACCCGGGGATAGCAATCAGCCCCAGCATTTT

J: TRBJ2-5
length: 13
D: TRBD1
V: TRBV25-1
size: NA
CDR3: CASSPTGSETQYF
DNA: TGTGCCAGCAGCCCGACAGGGTCGGAGACCCAGTACTTC

J: TRBJ2-1
length: 18
D: TRBD1
V: TRBV24-1
size: few
CDR3: CATSTGTGGIRSYNEQFF
DNA: TGTGCCACCAGCACCGGGACAGGGGGTATTCGAAGCTACAATGAGCAGTTCTTC

J: TRBJ2-7
length: 15
D: NA
V: TRBV12-3/TRBV12-4
size: few
CDR3: CASSLWQAVSYEQYF
DNA: TGTGCCAGCAGTTTATGGCAGGCGGTCTCCTACGAGCAGTACTTC